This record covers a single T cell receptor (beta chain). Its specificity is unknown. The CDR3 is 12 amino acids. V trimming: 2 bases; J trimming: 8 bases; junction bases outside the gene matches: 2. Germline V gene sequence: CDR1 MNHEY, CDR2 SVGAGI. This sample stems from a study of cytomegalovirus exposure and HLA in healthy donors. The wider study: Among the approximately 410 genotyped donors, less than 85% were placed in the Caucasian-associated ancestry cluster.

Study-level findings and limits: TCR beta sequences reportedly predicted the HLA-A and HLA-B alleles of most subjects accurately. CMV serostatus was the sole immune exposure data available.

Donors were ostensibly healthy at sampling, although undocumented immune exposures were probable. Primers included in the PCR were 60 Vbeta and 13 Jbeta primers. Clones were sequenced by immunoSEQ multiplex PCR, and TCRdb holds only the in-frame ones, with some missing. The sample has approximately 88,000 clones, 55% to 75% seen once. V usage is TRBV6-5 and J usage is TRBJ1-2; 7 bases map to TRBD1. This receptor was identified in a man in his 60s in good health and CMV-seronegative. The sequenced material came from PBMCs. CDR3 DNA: TGTGCCAGCAGTTACAGGGGGCTGGGCTACACCTTC. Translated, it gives CASSYRGLGYTF.